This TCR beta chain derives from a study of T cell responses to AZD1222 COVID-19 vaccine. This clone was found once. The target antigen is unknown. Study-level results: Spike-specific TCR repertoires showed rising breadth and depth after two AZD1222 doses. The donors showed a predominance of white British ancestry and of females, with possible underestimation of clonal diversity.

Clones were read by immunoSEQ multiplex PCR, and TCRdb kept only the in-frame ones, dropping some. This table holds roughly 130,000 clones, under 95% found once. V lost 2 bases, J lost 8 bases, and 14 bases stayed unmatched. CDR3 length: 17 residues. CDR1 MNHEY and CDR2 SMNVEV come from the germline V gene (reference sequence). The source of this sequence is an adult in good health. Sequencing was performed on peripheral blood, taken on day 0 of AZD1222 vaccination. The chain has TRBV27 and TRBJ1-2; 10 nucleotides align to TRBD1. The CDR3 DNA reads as TGTGCCAGCAGTTTACGGGGAACGACAGGGGGCGTTGGCGGCTACACCTTC. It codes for CASSLRGTTGGVGGYTF.